Each of the 26 T cell receptor beta chains below was sequenced from the same sample in a study of blood T cells in healthy people across ages. Through a sample-barcoded 5' primer and a J-beta primer mix, a second PCR was run for roughly 7 to 11 cycles. Each CDR3 protein gets one entry after TCRdb re-called the 5' RACE reads with MiXCR. The table lists around 870,000 distinct CDR3 sequences, under 35% of them singletons. The material sequenced was blood. All receptors come from a woman older than 75 in good health.

The V call is TRBV14, the J call TRBJ2-3; D is possibly TRBD1 (6 bases). This CDR3 has 16 amino acids. Per germline, CDR1 SGHDN and CDR2 FVKESK. Trimming took 3 bases from V and 3 from J, leaving 16 bases between them. In DNA form, the CDR3 reads TGTGCCAGCAGCCAGGCCCGACAGGACCTTACAGATACGCAGTATTTT. Translated, it gives CASSQARQDLTDTQYF.

The chain uses TRBV5-1 and TRBJ1-1, with D perhaps matching TRBD1 (5 bases). The CDR3 has 14 amino acids. The V and J ends lost 3 bases and 5 bases respectively, with 14 bases between them. Germline CDR1 and CDR2: SGHRS and YFSETQ. The CDR3 loop is CASSWWGVETEAFF. The CDR3 DNA follows: TGCGCCAGCAGCTGGTGGGGCGTGGAAACTGAAGCTTTCTTT. The variable domain in full, completed from reference TRBV5-1 and TRBJ1-1, reads KAGVTQTPRYLIKTRGQQVTLSCSPISGHRSVSWYQQTPGQGLQFLFEYFSETQRNKGNFPGRFSGRQFSNSRSEMNVSTLELGDSALYLCASSWWGVETEAFFGQGTRLTVV.

This clonotype was detected a few times. The rearrangement joins TRBV10-3 to TRBJ1-6; unclear D gene. V shed 4 bases and J shed 6 bases, with 13 bases lying between them. Germline V gene sequence: CDR1 ENHRY, CDR2 SYGVKD. There are 15 residues in the CDR3. The CDR3 sequence: CAISVRESANSPLHF. CDR3 nucleotides: TGTGCCATCAGTGTGAGGGAATCCGCTAATTCACCCCTCCACTTT.

V gene TRBV6-4 combines with J gene TRBJ2-3; D possibly corresponds to TRBD2 (6 bases). Germline V CDR1 and CDR2: MRHNA, SNTAGT. Trimming pared 5 bases from V and 5 bases from J, leaving 11 bases between. The CDR3 covers 13 residues. CDR3 in amino acids: CASSRRLEDTQYF. CDR3 in DNA: TGTGCCAGCAGTCGTAGACTAGAAGATACGCAGTATTTT.

The chain recombines TRBV28 with TRBJ2-3; possibly TRBD2 for D (6 bases). CDR1 MDHEN and CDR2 SYDVKM come from the germline V gene. Trimming removed 6 bases at V and 8 bases at J, with 15 bases between. This CDR3 is built from 13 residues. The CDR3 sequence is CASSLNSGGTQYF. DNA of the CDR3: TGTGCCAGCAGCCTCAATAGCGGAGGTACGCAGTATTTT.

J is TRBJ2-2 and V is TRBV7-2; D is unresolved. The germline gives CDR1 SGHTA, CDR2 FQGNSA. This CDR3 is 15 amino acids long. V was pared by 0 bases and J by 0 bases, with 5 bases between. CDR3 sequence: CASSLANTNTGELFF. The CDR3 nucleotides are TGTGCCAGCAGCTTAGCTAACACGAACACCGGGGAGCTGTTTTTT.

This clonotype was detected ten times or more. The chain is built from TRBV7-9 and TRBJ2-5; the D is unclear. This CDR3 contains 12 residues. The V end lost 5 bases, the J end lost 5 bases, and 9 bases lay between the germline ends. In germline, CDR1 is SEHNR, CDR2 FQNEAQ (reference sequence). The CDR3 loop reads CASSPVDETQYF. DNA of the CDR3: TGTGCCAGCAGCCCGGTTGATGAGACCCAGTACTTC.

The sample holds many counts of this clonotype. The chain links TRBV6-5 to TRBJ1-2, with 10 bases identical to TRBD1. Germline CDR1 is MNHEY and CDR2 is SVGAGI. The CDR3 spans 16 residues. The junction had 10 bases not matched to a gene; V was cut back by 6 bases and J by 3 bases. The CDR3 sequence: CASRRQRTGGDYGYTF. The CDR3, as DNA: TGTGCCAGCAGGCGACAAAGGACAGGGGGAGACTATGGCTACACCTTC.

In the case of this clonotype: A much larger clone lies one base from this, so it may be a read error. The chain joins TRBV7-2 to TRBJ2-5; D possibly corresponds to TRBD2 (6 bases). The CDR3 spans 13 residues. The V and J ends lost 4 bases and 9 bases respectively, with 15 bases between them. Germline CDR1 and CDR2: SGHTA and FQGNSA. The CDR3 DNA follows: TGTGCCAGCAGCTCCAACGGAGGGGAGGCCCAGTACTTC. It is translated as CASSSNGGEAQYF.

There are many counts of this clonotype. This chain links TRBV7-2 with TRBJ1-6; 7 nucleotides agree with TRBD1. Losses at the gene ends were 3 bases for V and 6 bases for J; bases not matched to a gene: 2. CDR3 size: 14 residues. Germline values: CDR1 SGHTA, CDR2 FQGNSA. CDR3 residues: CASSFYRGNSPLHF. The CDR3 region has the DNA TGTGCCAGCAGCTTCTACAGGGGTAATTCACCCCTCCACTTT.

This clonotype has a count of ten or more. The chain carries TRBV3-1 and TRBJ2-5, with TRBD2 matching 10 bases. CDR3 length: 15 amino acids. CDR1 and CDR2 (germline): LGHDT, YNNKEL (reference sequence). The J segment lost 1 base and the V segment lost 10 bases, leaving 9 bases of the junction unmatched. The CDR3 is CATYSSGGLQETQYF. CDR3 nucleotide sequence: TGTGCCACGTACTCTAGCGGGGGCCTCCAAGAGACCCAGTACTTC.

This clonotype was recorded a few times. The genes are TRBV6-4 and TRBJ1-6; D is undetermined. The CDR3 loop spans 13 amino acids. Trimming left V 6 bases short and J 9 bases short, with 12 bases between. Germline CDR1 is MRHNA and CDR2 is SNTAGT. The CDR3 reads CASRRSWGSPLHF. The CDR3 DNA sequence: TGTGCCAGCAGGAGAAGTTGGGGTTCACCCCTCCACTTT.

There are a few counts of this clonotype. This may be a read error: a much more frequent sequence differs by one nucleotide. The genes are TRBV6-6 and TRBJ2-7; perhaps TRBD1 as D (5 bases). The length of the CDR3 is 13 residues. V lost 6 bases and J 6 bases, leaving 15 bases between the germline ends. CDR1 is MNHNY and CDR2 is SVGAGI in the germline V gene (reference sequence). CDR3 in DNA: TGTGCCAGCAGCAAGGGGCCTCTGGGCGAGCAGTACTTC. Protein: CASSKGPLGEQYF.

CDR3 loop: CASSLSPSSGANVLTF. The CDR3 bases are TGTGCCAGCAGCTTGTCACCTTCGTCTGGGGCCAACGTCCTGACTTTC. The chain joins TRBV5-5 to TRBJ2-6; no reliable D call. This CDR3 spans 16 amino acids. The V and J ends lost 1 base and 1 base respectively, with 9 bases between them. Germline CDR1 is SGHKS and CDR2 is YYEKEE (reference sequence).

This clonotype has more than one count but fewer than ten. J is TRBJ1-4 and V is TRBV4-1, with D perhaps TRBD1 (5 bases). Trimming removed 1 base from V and 10 bases from J, with 19 bases in between. This CDR3 is 16 amino acids long. Germline lookup yields CDR1 MGHRA and CDR2 YSYEKL. CDR3 loop: CASSQGVVRTGGKLFF. Written as DNA, the CDR3 is TGCGCCAGCAGCCAAGGAGTAGTCAGGACCGGGGGAAAACTGTTTTTT.

The chain uses TRBV4-3 and TRBJ2-5; tentative D call: TRBD1 (6 bases). The CDR3 is 18 amino acids. CDR1 and CDR2 from the germline V gene are LGHNA and YSLEER. Trimming stripped 0 bases from V and 1 base from J, with 18 bases between. The CDR3, as DNA: TGCGCCAGCAGCCAAGATTATTCTTCGAGGGGGACCCAAGAGACCCAGTACTTC. Translation: CASSQDYSSRGTQETQYF.

The chain carries TRBV18 and TRBJ2-7; 8 bases line up with TRBD1. The CDR3 loop spans 15 amino acids. Trimming at V came to 5 bases and at J to 0 bases, leaving 6 bases not matched to a gene. Germline lookup yields CDR1 KGHSH and CDR2 LQKENI. This chain's CDR3 is CASSEGQGYSYEQYF. The CDR3 DNA sequence: TGTGCCAGCTCAGAAGGACAGGGCTACTCCTACGAGCAGTACTTC.

This clonotype has at least ten counts. A read error is possible here, since a much larger clone lies one base away. V is TRBV7-2 and J is TRBJ2-5; 7 bases agree with TRBD2. CDR3 length: 16 amino acids. Trimming at V came to 1 base and at J to 11 bases, leaving 16 bases not matched to a gene. CDR1 and CDR2 from the germline V gene are SGHTA and FQGNSA. This CDR3 reads CASSLEGYREVAEQYF. DNA of the CDR3: TGTGCCAGCAGCTTAGAGGGCTACCGGGAGGTCGCTGAGCAGTACTTC.

Ten or more counts support this clonotype. V and J are TRBV5-1 and TRBJ2-7; tentative D call: TRBD2 (5 bases). The CDR3 runs to 15 residues. The V and J ends lost 0 bases and 4 bases respectively, with 14 bases between them. Germline lookup yields CDR1 SGHRS and CDR2 YFSETQ. The CDR3 reads CASSLDSTTPYEQYF. CDR3 nucleotides: TGCGCCAGCAGCTTGGACTCGACTACTCCATACGAGCAGTACTTC. Together with reference TRBV5-1 and TRBJ2-7, the CDR3 gives the full variable domain: KAGVTQTPRYLIKTRGQQVTLSCSPISGHRSVSWYQQTPGQGLQFLFEYFSETQRNKGNFPGRFSGRQFSNSRSEMNVSTLELGDSALYLCASSLDSTTPYEQYFGPGTRLTVT.

The rearrangement links TRBV20-1 to TRBJ1-5; no reliable D call. Trimming took 1 base from V and 9 from J, leaving 7 bases between them. CDR1 and CDR2 (germline): DFQATT, SNEGSKA (reference sequence). The CDR3 is 11 residues long. CDR3 amino acids: CSARAGLPQHF. CDR3 coding DNA: TGCAGTGCTAGAGCCGGGTTGCCCCAGCATTTT.

The table lists this clonotype with many counts. The chain joins TRBV7-9 to TRBJ2-5; no clear D. The CDR3 length is 15 residues. Germline loops: CDR1 SEHNR, CDR2 FQNEAQ (reference sequence). Trimming removed 5 bases from V and 2 bases from J, with 15 bases in between. The CDR3 DNA sequence: TGTGCCAGCAGCCCCCCGGGCTACAGACAAGAGACCCAGTACTTC. Encoded protein: CASSPPGYRQETQYF. The full variable domain, with the rest looked up from reference TRBV7-9 and TRBJ2-5, is DTGVSQNPRHKITKRGQNVTFRCDPISEHNRLYWYRQTLGQGPEFLTYFQNEAQLEKSRLLSDRFSAERPKGSFSTLEIQRTEQGDSAMYLCASSPPGYRQETQYFGPGTRLLVL.

The chain recombines TRBV20-1 with TRBJ1-5; a weak D match, TRBD1 (5 bases). This CDR3 comprises 14 residues. In germline, CDR1 is DFQATT, CDR2 SNEGSKA (reference sequence). Trimming took 3 bases from V and 5 from J, leaving 14 bases between them. CDR3 loop: CSARGLKGYQPQHF. The CDR3 DNA is TGCAGTGCTAGGGGACTTAAAGGGTATCAGCCCCAGCATTTT.

This clonotype came up many times. The chain recombines TRBV6-5 with TRBJ2-7; 9 positions agree with TRBD2. The CDR3 loop spans 14 amino acids. V lost 4 bases and J lost 6; bases outside the gene matches: 7. The germline V gene encodes CDR1 MNHEY and CDR2 SVGAGI. CDR3 loop: CASSSSSGGREQYF. The CDR3 DNA is TGTGCCAGCAGTTCGAGTAGCGGGGGACGCGAGCAGTACTTC.

This clonotype appeared many times. This chain links TRBV7-2 with TRBJ2-3; 8 bases match TRBD2. Germline CDR1 SGHTA, CDR2 FQGNSA. V dropped 2 bases and J dropped 2; count of bases not matched to a gene: 9. The CDR3 consists of 17 residues. CDR3 coding DNA: TGTGCCAGCAGCTTAAACGGGGGGGCCTCTTACACAGATACGCAGTATTTT. Residues: CASSLNGGASYTDTQYF.

On this clonotype: A much larger clone differs from this one at a single base, so this may be a read error. CDR3 DNA sequence: TGTGCCAGCAGCAACCCTGGGACCTACGAGCAGTACTTC. This sequence encodes CASSNPGTYEQYF. This chain links TRBV7-2 with TRBJ2-7; D unresolved. The CDR3 is made up of 13 amino acids. The germline V gene encodes CDR1 SGHTA and CDR2 FQGNSA. With 5 bases removed from V and 2 bases from J, the gap between germline ends came to 10 bases.

The V and J genes are TRBV10-3 and TRBJ2-3; TRBD2 matches 8 bases. CDR1 is ENHRY and CDR2 is SYGVKD in the germline V gene. V was clipped by 6 bases and J by 4 bases; unmatched bases: 3. This CDR3 region has 13 residues. CDR3 bases: TGTGCCATCAGGCCGGGACTAGCAGATACGCAGTATTTT. This sequence encodes CAIRPGLADTQYF.